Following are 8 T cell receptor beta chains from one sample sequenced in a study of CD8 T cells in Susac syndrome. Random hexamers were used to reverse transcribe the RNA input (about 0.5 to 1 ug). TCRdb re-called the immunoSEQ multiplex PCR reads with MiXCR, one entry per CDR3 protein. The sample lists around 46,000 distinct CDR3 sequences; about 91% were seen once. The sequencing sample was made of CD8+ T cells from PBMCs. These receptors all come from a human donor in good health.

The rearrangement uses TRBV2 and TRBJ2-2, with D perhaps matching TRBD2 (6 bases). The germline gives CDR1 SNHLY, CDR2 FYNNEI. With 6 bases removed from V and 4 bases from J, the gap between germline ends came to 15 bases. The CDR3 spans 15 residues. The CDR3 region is CASRVGTYRTGELFF. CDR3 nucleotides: TGTGCCAGCAGAGTAGGGACTTACCGCACCGGGGAGCTGTTTTTT.

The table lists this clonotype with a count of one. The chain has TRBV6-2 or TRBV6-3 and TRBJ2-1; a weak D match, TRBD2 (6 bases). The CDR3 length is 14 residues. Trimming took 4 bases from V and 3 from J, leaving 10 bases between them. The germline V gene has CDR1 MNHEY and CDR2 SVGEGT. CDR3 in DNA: TGTGCCAGCAGTTTCGAGACTAGCTACAATGAGCAGTTCTTC. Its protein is CASSFETSYNEQFF.

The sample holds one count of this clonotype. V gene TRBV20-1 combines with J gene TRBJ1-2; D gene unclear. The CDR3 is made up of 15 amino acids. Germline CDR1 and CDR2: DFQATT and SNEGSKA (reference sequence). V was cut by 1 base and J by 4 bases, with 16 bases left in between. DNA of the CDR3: TGCAGTGCTAGAGCCCCCCTTGGAATCGGCTATGGCTACACCTTC. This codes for CSARAPLGIGYGYTF.

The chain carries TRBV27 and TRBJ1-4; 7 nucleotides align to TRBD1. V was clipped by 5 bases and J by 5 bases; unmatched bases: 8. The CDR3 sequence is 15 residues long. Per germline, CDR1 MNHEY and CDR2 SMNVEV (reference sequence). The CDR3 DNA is TGTGCCAGCAGTGGGAACAGGGGTGGGAATGAAAAACTGTTTTTT. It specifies CASSGNRGGNEKLFF.

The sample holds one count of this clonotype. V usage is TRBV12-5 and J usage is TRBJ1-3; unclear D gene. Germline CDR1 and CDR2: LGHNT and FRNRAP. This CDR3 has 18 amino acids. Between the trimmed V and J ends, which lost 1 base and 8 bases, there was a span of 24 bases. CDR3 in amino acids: CASGLGLIAPDTEDTIYF. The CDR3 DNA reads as TGTGCTAGTGGTTTGGGTCTCATCGCACCCGACACGGAGGACACCATATATTTT. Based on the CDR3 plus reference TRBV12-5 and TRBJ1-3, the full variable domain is DARVTQTPRHKVTEMGQEVTMRCQPILGHNTVFWYRQTMMQGLELLAYFRNRAPLDDSGMPKDRFSAEMPDATLATLKIQPSEPRDSAVYFCASGLGLIAPDTEDTIYFGEGSWLTVV.

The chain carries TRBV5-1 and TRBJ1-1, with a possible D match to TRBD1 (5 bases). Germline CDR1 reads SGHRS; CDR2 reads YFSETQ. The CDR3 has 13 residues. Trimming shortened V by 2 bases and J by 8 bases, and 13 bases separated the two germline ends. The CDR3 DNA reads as TGCGCCAGCAGCTTCGTGTGGGACGGCGAAGCTTTCTTT. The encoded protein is CASSFVWDGEAFF.

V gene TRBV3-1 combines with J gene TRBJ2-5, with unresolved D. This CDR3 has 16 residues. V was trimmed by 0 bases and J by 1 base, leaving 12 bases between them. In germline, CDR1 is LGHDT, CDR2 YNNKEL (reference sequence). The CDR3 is CASSQDRTTSQETQYF. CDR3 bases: TGTGCCAGCAGCCAAGATCGCACTACGAGCCAAGAGACCCAGTACTTC.

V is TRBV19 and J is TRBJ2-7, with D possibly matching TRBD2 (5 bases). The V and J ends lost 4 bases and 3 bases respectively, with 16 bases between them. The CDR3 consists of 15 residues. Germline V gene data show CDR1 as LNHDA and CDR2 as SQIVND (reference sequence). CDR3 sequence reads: CASSTLEGLSYEQYF. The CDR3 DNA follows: TGTGCCAGTAGTACCCTCGAGGGTTTAAGCTACGAGCAGTACTTC.